This T cell receptor (beta chain) was sequenced for a study of low-dose radiotherapy and immunotherapy resistance in tumors. Across the study: At a dose of 200 mg/m2, intravenous cyclophosphamide was given every two weeks, one day before radiation and immunotherapy.

Sample time point: before trial treatment. Donors were administered nivolumab, ipilimumab, aspirin and low-dose cyclophosphamide, together with low-dose radiotherapy. First-strand cDNA relied on TRAV- and TRBV-specific primers spanning alpha and beta chains. TCRs underwent roughly 20 PCR cycles of amplification with a constant-region primer and V-primer adapter. It was by in vitro transcription that isolated mRNA was amplified. MiXCR, applied by TCRdb to the reads, yields one record per CDR3 protein. The sample shows around 79,000 distinct CDR3 sequences, approximately 20% of them seen only once. This clonotype occurred many times. The source material was PBMCs, sampled before treatment. The receptor comes from a male donor with prostate cancer.

The CDR3 coding sequence is TGTGCCTGGAGTGGGCTAGCGGGAGAAGGCCAGTACTTC. This sequence encodes CAWSGLAGEGQYF. The J gene is TRBJ2-5, the V gene TRBV30, with 10 positions matching TRBD2. Trimming took 1 base from V and 10 from J; bases not matched to a gene: 6. The CDR3 runs 13 residues. The germline CDR1 and CDR2 sequences are GTSNPN and SVGIG (reference sequence).